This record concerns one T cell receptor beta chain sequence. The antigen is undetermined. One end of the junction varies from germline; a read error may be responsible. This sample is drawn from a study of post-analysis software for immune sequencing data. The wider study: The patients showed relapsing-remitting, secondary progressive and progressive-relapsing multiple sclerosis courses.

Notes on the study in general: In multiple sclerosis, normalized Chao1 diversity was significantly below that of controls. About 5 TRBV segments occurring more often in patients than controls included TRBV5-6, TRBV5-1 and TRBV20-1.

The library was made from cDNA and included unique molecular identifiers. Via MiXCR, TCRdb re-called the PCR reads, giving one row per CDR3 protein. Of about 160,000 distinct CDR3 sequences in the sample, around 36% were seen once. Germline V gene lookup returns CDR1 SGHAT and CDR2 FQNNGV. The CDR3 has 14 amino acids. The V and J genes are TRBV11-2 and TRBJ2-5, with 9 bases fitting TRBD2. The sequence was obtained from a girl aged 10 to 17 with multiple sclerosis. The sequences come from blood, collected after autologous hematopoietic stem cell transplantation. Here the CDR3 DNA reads TGCGCCAGCAGCTTAAGCGGGAGGCTGCAGACCCAGTACTTC. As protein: CASSLSGRLQTQYF.